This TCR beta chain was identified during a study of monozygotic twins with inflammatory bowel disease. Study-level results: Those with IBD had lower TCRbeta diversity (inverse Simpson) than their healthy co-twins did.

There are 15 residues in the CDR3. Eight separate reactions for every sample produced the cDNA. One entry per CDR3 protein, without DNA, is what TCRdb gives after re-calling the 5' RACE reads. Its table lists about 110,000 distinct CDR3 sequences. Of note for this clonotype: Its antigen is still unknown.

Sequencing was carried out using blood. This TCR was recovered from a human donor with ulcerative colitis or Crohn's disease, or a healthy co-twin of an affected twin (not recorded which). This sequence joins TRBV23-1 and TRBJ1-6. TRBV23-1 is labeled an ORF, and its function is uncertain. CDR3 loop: CASSQSRSDNSPLHF.